These 22 T cell receptor beta chains were sequenced from one sample in a study of T cells after yellow fever vaccination. TCRdb reprocessed the 5' RACE reads via MiXCR and lists one record per CDR3 protein. The sample contains nearly 550,000 distinct CDR3 sequences, about 19% of which appear only once. The specimen comprised PBMCs, sampled 15 days after the yellow fever booster vaccination. The receptors originated from a man aged 30-40 years who received the YFV17D yellow fever vaccine.

V is TRBV29-1 and J is TRBJ2-7; 8 bases match TRBD2. This CDR3 contains 12 residues. The V segment lost 7 bases and the J segment 6 bases; nucleotides outside the gene matches: 8. Germline CDR1 is SQVTM and CDR2 is ANQGSEA. The CDR3, as DNA: TGCAGCGCCTCTGAACGGGAGGGCGAGCAGTACTTC. Amino acid sequence: CSASEREGEQYF.

The chain joins TRBV12-3 or TRBV12-4 to TRBJ2-1; D gene unclear. V gave up 4 bases and J gave up 6 bases, with 10 bases separating them. This CDR3 has 13 residues. The CDR3 sequence: CASSWTLLNEQFF. DNA for the CDR3: TGTGCCAGCAGTTGGACCTTACTCAATGAGCAGTTCTTC.

V gene TRBV6-1 combines with J gene TRBJ1-2; 7 bases are a match to TRBD1. The germline V gene encodes CDR1 MNHNS and CDR2 SASEGT. The CDR3 length is 13 residues. Losses at the gene ends were 6 bases for V and 2 bases for J; bases not matched to a gene: 3. The DNA for the CDR3 is TGTGCCAGCAGGCCGACAGGGAACTATGGCTACACCTTC. Amino acids: CASRPTGNYGYTF.

In its sample, this clonotype was seen a few times. The chain couples TRBV5-1 to TRBJ2-3; D perhaps matches TRBD2 (7 bases). This CDR3 region has 16 residues. V lost 4 bases and J 1 base, leaving 16 bases between the germline ends. Germline V CDR1 and CDR2: SGHRS, YFSETQ. The CDR3: CASSGGLGGGTDTQYF. The DNA of the CDR3 is TGCGCCAGCAGCGGAGGACTAGGGGGAGGCACAGATACGCAGTATTTT. Based on the CDR3 plus reference TRBV5-1 and TRBJ2-3, the full variable domain is KAGVTQTPRYLIKTRGQQVTLSCSPISGHRSVSWYQQTPGQGLQFLFEYFSETQRNKGNFPGRFSGRQFSNSRSEMNVSTLELGDSALYLCASSGGLGGGTDTQYFGPGTRLTVL.

This clonotype has a handful of counts. The chain uses TRBV6-2 or TRBV6-3 and TRBJ2-3, with TRBD2 identical over 7 bases. This CDR3 is built from 18 residues. V lost 1 base and J lost 7; bases outside the gene matches: 17. In germline, CDR1 is MNHEY, CDR2 SVGEGT. In nucleotides, the CDR3 is TGTGCCAGCAGTTACTTCGGTGGGGTCGTGACTAGCCTCAATACGCAGTATTTT. Its protein is CASSYFGGVVTSLNTQYF.

This clonotype occurred a few times. V is TRBV20-1 and J is TRBJ1-4; D not resolved. CDR1 and CDR2 from the germline V gene are DFQATT and SNEGSKA (reference sequence). Trimming pared 6 bases from V and 3 bases from J, leaving 23 bases between. The CDR3 loop spans 17 amino acids. The CDR3 bases are TGCAGTGCCCACGTCTCGTTCAGTGACGTGTCTAATGAAAAACTGTTTTTT. Translating gives CSAHVSFSDVSNEKLFF.

The V and J genes are TRBV7-9 and TRBJ2-7; 7 bases match TRBD2. CDR1 is SEHNR, CDR2 FQNEAQ, per germline (reference sequence). Trimming took 1 base from V and 3 from J; bases not matched to a gene: 6. This CDR3 spans 15 amino acids. The chain's CDR3 is CASSLEGGADYEQYF. The DNA of the CDR3 is TGTGCCAGCAGCTTAGAGGGAGGGGCCGACTACGAGCAGTACTTC.

This clonotype was detected a few times. The chain joins TRBV30 to TRBJ2-5, with D possibly matching TRBD2 (6 bases). V dropped 2 bases and J dropped 5 bases, with 15 bases sitting between them. Looked up from germline, CDR1 is GTSNPN and CDR2 is SVGIG (reference sequence). This CDR3 region has 14 residues. The CDR3 loop reads CAWSFRRLGETQYF. Here the CDR3 DNA reads TGTGCCTGGAGTTTTCGTCGACTAGGCGAGACCCAGTACTTC. The full variable domain, its missing parts supplied by reference TRBV30 and TRBJ2-5, is SQTIHQWPATLVQPVGSPLSLECTVEGTSNPNLYWYRQAAGRGLQLLFYSVGIGQISSEVPQNLSASRPQDRQFILSSKKLLLSDSGFYLCAWSFRRLGETQYFGPGTRLLVL.

This clonotype has only a few counts. The chain is built from TRBV4-3 and TRBJ2-5; D call uncertain. Trimming took 0 bases from V and 1 from J, leaving 9 bases between them. This CDR3 contains 15 residues. CDR1 LGHNA and CDR2 YSLEER come from the germline V gene. In DNA, the CDR3 is TGCGCCAGCAGCCAAGAACCCCTCGCCCAAGAGACCCAGTACTTC. This encodes CASSQEPLAQETQYF.

The chain joins TRBV12-3 or TRBV12-4 to TRBJ2-1; 7 nucleotides agree with TRBD2. The CDR3 has 16 amino acids. After removal of 3 bases from V and 9 bases from J, the junction contained 14 bases not matched to a gene. The CDR3 sequence: CASSFSGSAGVGEQFF. The CDR3 DNA is TGTGCCAGCAGTTTTTCAGGGTCGGCGGGAGTGGGTGAGCAGTTCTTC.

V is TRBV6-1 and J is TRBJ2-7; 11 nucleotides align to TRBD2. CDR1 and CDR2 (germline): MNHNS, SASEGT. CDR3 length: 16 amino acids. Trimming took 6 bases from V and 0 from J; bases not matched to a gene: 7. The CDR3 sequence is CASRRGLAGLSYEQYF. As DNA, the CDR3 is TGTGCCAGCAGACGCGGACTAGCGGGCCTCTCCTACGAGCAGTACTTC.

The chain uses TRBV29-1 and TRBJ1-1; D unresolved. This CDR3 has 12 amino acids. Germline assignment: CDR1 SQVTM and CDR2 ANQGSEA. V shed 6 bases and J shed 4 bases, with 12 bases lying between them. The chain's CDR3 is CSVVDAGTEAFF. DNA for the CDR3: TGCAGCGTAGTAGATGCGGGCACTGAAGCTTTCTTT. The full variable domain, its missing parts supplied by reference TRBV29-1 and TRBJ1-1, is SAVISQKPSRDICQRGTSLTIQCQVDSQVTMMFWYRQQPGQSLTLIATANQGSEATYESGFVIDKFPISRPNLTFSTLTVSNMSPEDSSIYLCSVVDAGTEAFFGQGTRLTVV.

This chain links TRBV12-3 or TRBV12-4 with TRBJ2-7; weak D call: TRBD2 (6 bases). CDR3 size: 15 residues. V shed 2 bases and J shed 2 bases, with 13 bases lying between them. The CDR3 DNA follows: TGTGCCAGCAGTTTATCTAGCCGGAGGGCCTACGAGCAGTACTTC. Translation: CASSLSSRRAYEQYF.

This clonotype was recorded a few times. The V call is TRBV29-1, the J call TRBJ2-7; TRBD1 matches at 10 bases. CDR3 length: 13 residues. The V gene's germline CDR1 is SQVTM and CDR2 ANQGSEA. V gave up 7 bases and J gave up 2 bases; unmatched junction bases: 5. The CDR3 nucleotides read TGCAGCGAGAATGGACAGGGGGCCTACGAGCAGTACTTC. Translated: CSENGQGAYEQYF.

In its sample, this clonotype was seen a few times. The chain combines TRBV15 with TRBJ2-3; D ambiguous. Trimming cost V 4 bases and J 1 base, with 15 bases left between them. The CDR3 is 16 residues long. CDR1 and CDR2 from the germline V gene are LNHNV and YYDKDF (reference sequence). Here the CDR3 reads CATSKRASGGTDTQYF. The CDR3 region has the DNA TGTGCCACCAGCAAAAGGGCCTCTGGGGGCACAGATACGCAGTATTTT.

Points on this clonotype: One end of the junction fails to match germline, which may point to a read error. This chain links TRBV7-9 with TRBJ2-3, with 10 bases fitting TRBD2. The CDR3 is made up of 15 amino acids. Germline loops: CDR1 SEHNR, CDR2 FQNEAQ (reference sequence). The CDR3 DNA reads as TGTGCCAGCAGCTTACTAGCGGGAGTGAGAGATTCGCAGTATTTT. It translates to CASSLLAGVRDSQYF.

The genes are TRBV5-6 and TRBJ2-7; D is unclear. Germline CDR1 reads SGHDT; CDR2 reads YYEEEE. The V gene lost 4 bases and the J gene lost 7 bases, with 15 bases spanning the gap. The CDR3 is 13 amino acids. The CDR3 DNA sequence: TGTGCCAGCAGCGCCGACTTGGAAGCAGAGCAGTACTTC. It is translated as CASSADLEAEQYF.

This chain connects TRBV7-2 to TRBJ2-5; TRBD1 is a possible D gene (6 bases). The germline CDR1 and CDR2 sequences are SGHTA and FQGNSA. The length of the CDR3 is 15 residues. V was cut by 3 bases and J by 7 bases, with 18 bases left in between. As DNA, the CDR3 is TGTGCCAGCAGCTTTCAGGGGCCGGTACGCGGGACCCAGTACTTC. Residues: CASSFQGPVRGTQYF.

This clonotype has only a few counts. The chain joins TRBV20-1 to TRBJ2-3; weak D call: TRBD2 (5 bases). Germline V gene sequence: CDR1 DFQATT, CDR2 SNEGSKA (reference sequence). The CDR3 covers 11 residues. CDR3 DNA: TGCGGACCCTTGAGGGCAGATACGCAGTATTTT. Encoded protein: CGPLRADTQYF.

The V call is TRBV20-1, the J call TRBJ2-4; TRBD1 or TRBD2 may be the D gene (5 bases each). Deletions cut 6 bases from V and 8 bases from J, with 26 bases between. The germline V gene encodes CDR1 DFQATT and CDR2 SNEGSKA (reference sequence). The CDR3 has 16 residues. The CDR3 here is CSASPKGISDWDIQYF. The CDR3 DNA sequence: TGCAGTGCATCACCTAAGGGGATCTCGGACTGGGACATTCAGTACTTC.

In the case of this clonotype: A read error may produce the germline difference seen at one junction end. The V call is TRBV11-2, the J call TRBJ2-7, with D hard to call. Germline V gene data show CDR1 as SGHAT and CDR2 as FQNNGV. The CDR3 covers 12 residues. CDR3 region: CASSSNPYEQYF. CDR3 sequence (DNA): TGCGCCAGCAGCTCCAATCCCTACGAGCAGTACTTC.

The chain is built from TRBV20-1 and TRBJ2-7, with D perhaps assigned TRBD1 or TRBD2 (5 bases each). The V gene's germline CDR1 is DFQATT and CDR2 SNEGSKA (reference sequence). V was trimmed by 4 bases and J by 3 bases, leaving 10 bases between them. The CDR3 is 12 residues long. The CDR3 region has the DNA TGCAGTGCTACTGGGACGGACTACGAGCAGTACTTC. It yields the protein CSATGTDYEQYF.